Included here is one TCR beta chain sequence, with context. The antigen remains unidentified. This sample was taken from a study of T cell responses to AZD1222 COVID-19 vaccine. Overall study results and limits: White British people made up most donors, females outnumbered males, and clonal diversity was possibly underestimated.

Sequenced by immunoSEQ multiplex PCR; TCRdb stores in-frame clones only, minus some. The data contain approximately 77,000 clones, more than 85% of them singletons. The CDR3 loop spans 13 amino acids. Germline V gene sequence: CDR1 SEHNR, CDR2 FQNEAQ (reference sequence). Trimming shortened V by 9 bases and J by 5 bases, and 11 bases separated the two germline ends. This TCR was recovered from an adult who received the AZD1222 COVID-19 vaccine. Sequences were derived from peripheral blood, sampled 28 days after the second AZD1222 dose. The rearrangement joins TRBV7-9 to TRBJ1-6, with D maybe TRBD1 (5 bases). The CDR3 bases are TGTGCCAGTAGGGGAGGGGATAATTCACCCCTCCACTTT. Amino acids: CASRGGDNSPLHF.